Described below is a single T cell receptor (beta chain) sequence and its context. It has no known antigen specificity. No qualities accompany the bases; no much larger clone lies one base away. The CDR3 holds 14 amino acids from the cysteine to the phenylalanine. The read is trimmed to its CDR3 DNA, 42 bases read in frame from base 1. Sequences SNHLY (CDR1) and FYNNEI (CDR2) are obtained from the germline V gene. The V end loses 5 bases and the J end loses 3 bases, and a stretch of 11 bases separates them. This specimen comes from a study of blood T cell repertoires in COVID-19 (dated by TCRdb to 2018 to 2020). With respect to the entire study: Recovered participants in ImmuneRACE Cohort 3 were defined as having two consecutive negative NP/OP PCR tests, clearance from a healthcare professional, or resolution of symptoms. Collaborator samples came from the United States, Italy and Spain and covered acute and convalescent phases of COVID-19. The prospective study material was composed of cDNA or gDNA derived from T cells, B-cell-depleted T cells, or PBMCs. Deeply sampled blood TCRbeta repertoires from subjects exposed to, actively infected with, or recovered from COVID-19 were included in the dataset. A freely available public database, intended as a resource for researchers studying the immune response to SARS-CoV-2, is where the repertoires were released. The samples were drawn from the first 160 participants of the ongoing ImmuneRACE study and from 1,254 subjects provided by 6 global collaborators. A de-identified subject ID, COVID-19 status, age in years and sex were almost always included in the sample metadata. Where available, HLA class I and class II types were obtained from metadata supplied by the sample provider rather than from assay-based typing. Paper-wide results and their limitations: The quantity of clinical and demographic metadata differed by source and by participant and was supplied without curation.

TCRbeta CDR3 regions were amplified from genomic DNA using the immunoSEQ Assay, a bias-controlled multiplex PCR. Turning to the authors' computational methods: The number of nucleated cells in each sample was estimated from the amplification of reference gene primers within the assay. To quantify the absolute abundance of each unique TCRbeta CDR3 rearrangement, sequence reads were collapsed and filtered. Productive Simpson clonality was computed per sample as the square root of Simpson's diversity index over productive rearrangements. Here the immuneACCESS table is served through TCRdb, limited to in-frame sequences with V and J called. Missing clones are a known gap in these copies; in checked studies unresolved V genes cover under half, and the rest lacks a known reason. That table supplies the V and J calls and clone size; D and trimming were determined from the DNA. The sample profile shows about 280,000 clones; approximately 90% of them were found once. Approximately 2% of the sample lies in the top ten.

Participants in the prospective study were enrolled through a virtual design, were aged roughly 18 to 95 years, and lived in approximately 25 United States geographic areas. Cohort assignment in the prospective study relied on participant-reported clinical history from a screening survey and a study questionnaire. In the prospective study, mobile phlebotomists collected whole blood, serum and a nasopharyngeal or oropharyngeal swab from each participant. Additional blood draws and questionnaires over an approximately two-month period could optionally be provided by prospective study participants. Before DNA extraction, blood samples from the prospective study were shipped at room temperature or frozen.

Sequenced input: PBMCs or T cells enriched from blood (not recorded which). The sequence joins TRBV2 to TRBJ1-5, with a tentative D gene TRBD1 over 6 matching bases. This TCR was sampled from a woman aged 55 to 70 in a cohort exposed to, infected with or recovered from COVID-19 (not recorded which). The DNA is as follows: TGTGCCAGCAGTTTGGACAGCCTCAATCAGCCCCAGCATTTT. Translation gives CASSLDSLNQPQHF.